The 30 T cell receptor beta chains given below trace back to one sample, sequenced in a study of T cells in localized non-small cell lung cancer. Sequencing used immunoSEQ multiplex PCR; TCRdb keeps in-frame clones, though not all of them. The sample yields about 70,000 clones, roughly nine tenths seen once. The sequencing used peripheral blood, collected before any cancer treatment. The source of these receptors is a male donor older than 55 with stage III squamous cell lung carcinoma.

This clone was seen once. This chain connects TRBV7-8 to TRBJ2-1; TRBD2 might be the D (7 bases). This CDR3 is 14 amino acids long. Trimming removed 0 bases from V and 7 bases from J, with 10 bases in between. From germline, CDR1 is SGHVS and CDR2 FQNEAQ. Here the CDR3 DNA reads TGTGCCAGCAGCTTAGCGGGGGGGCGTAATGAGCAGTTCTTC. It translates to CASSLAGGRNEQFF.

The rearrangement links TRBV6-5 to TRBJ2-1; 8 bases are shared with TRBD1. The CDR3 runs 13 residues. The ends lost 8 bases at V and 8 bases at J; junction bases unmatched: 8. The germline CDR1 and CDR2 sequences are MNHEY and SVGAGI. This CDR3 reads CASSRTGIDEQFF. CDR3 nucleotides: TGTGCCAGCTCTAGGACAGGGATCGATGAGCAGTTCTTC.

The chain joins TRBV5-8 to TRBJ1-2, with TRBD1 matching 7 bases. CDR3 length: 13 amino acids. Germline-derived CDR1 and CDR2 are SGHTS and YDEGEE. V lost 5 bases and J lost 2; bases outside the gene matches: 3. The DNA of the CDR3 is TGTGCCAGCAGGAAGGACAGGAACTATGGCTACACCTTC. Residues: CASRKDRNYGYTF.

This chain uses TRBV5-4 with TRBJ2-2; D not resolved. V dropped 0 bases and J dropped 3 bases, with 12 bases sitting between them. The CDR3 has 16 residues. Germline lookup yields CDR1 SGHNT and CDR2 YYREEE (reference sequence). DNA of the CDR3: TGTGCCAGCAGCTTGGAAGAAGGGCCATACACCGGGGAGCTGTTTTTT. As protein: CASSLEEGPYTGELFF.

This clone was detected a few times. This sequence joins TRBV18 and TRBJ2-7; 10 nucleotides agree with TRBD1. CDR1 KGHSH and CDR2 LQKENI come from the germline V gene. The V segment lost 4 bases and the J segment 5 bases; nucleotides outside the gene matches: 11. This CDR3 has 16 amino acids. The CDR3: CASSLDPGTGVHEQYV. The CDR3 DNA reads TGTGCCAGCTCACTCGACCCCGGGACAGGGGTCCACGAGCAGTACGTC.

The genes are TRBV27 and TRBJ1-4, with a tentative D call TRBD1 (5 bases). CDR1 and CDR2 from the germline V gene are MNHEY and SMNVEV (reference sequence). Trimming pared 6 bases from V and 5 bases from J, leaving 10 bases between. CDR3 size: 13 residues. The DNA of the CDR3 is TGTGCCAGCAGACAGGTCGGGAATGAAAAACTGTTTTTT. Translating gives CASRQVGNEKLFF.

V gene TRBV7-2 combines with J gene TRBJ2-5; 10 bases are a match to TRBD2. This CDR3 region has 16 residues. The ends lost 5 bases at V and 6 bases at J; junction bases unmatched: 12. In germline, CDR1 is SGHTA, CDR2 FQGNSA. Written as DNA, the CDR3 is TGTGCCAGCAGCCCCGGTGGTAGCGGGGGGCTAAAGACCCAGTACTTC. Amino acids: CASSPGGSGGLKTQYF.

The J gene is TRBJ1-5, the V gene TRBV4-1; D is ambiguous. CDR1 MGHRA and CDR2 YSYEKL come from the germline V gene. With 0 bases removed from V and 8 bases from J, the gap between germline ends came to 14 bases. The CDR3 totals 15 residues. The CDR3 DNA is TGCGCCAGCAGCCAAGAAAAGACCGCCCGAGAGCCCCAGCATTTT. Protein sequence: CASSQEKTAREPQHF.

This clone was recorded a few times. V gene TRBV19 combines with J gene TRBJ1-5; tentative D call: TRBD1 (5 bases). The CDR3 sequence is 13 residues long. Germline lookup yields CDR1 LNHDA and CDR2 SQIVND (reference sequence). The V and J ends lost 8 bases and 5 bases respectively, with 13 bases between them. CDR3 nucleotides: TGTGCCAGTGGAGGGCAGGGAGATCAGCCCCAGCATTTT. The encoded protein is CASGGQGDQPQHF. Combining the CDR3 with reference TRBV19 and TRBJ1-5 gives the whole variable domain DGGITQSPKYLFRKEGQNVTLSCEQNLNHDAMYWYRQDPGQGLRLIYYSQIVNDFQKGDIAEGYSVSREKKESFPLTVTSAQKNPTAFYLCASGGQGDQPQHFGDGTRLSIL.

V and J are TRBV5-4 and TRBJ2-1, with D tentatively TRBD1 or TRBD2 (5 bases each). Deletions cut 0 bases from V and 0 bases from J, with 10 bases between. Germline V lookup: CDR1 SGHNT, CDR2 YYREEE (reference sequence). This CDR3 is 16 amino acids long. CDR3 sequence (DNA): TGTGCCAGCAGCTTGGGGAACGGGGCCTCCTACAATGAGCAGTTCTTC. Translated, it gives CASSLGNGASYNEQFF.

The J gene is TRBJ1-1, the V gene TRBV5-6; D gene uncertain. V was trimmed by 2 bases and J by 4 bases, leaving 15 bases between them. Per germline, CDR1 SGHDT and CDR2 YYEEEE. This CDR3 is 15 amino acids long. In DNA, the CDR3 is TGTGCCAGCAGCTTAGCGGCGGGAAGGGCCACTGAAGCTTTCTTT. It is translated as CASSLAAGRATEAFF.

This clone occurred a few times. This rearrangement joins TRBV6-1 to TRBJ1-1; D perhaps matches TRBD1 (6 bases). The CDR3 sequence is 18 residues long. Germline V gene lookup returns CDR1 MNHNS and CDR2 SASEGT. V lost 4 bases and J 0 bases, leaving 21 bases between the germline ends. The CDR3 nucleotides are TGTGCCAGCAGTGCCTTCCCGGGACAAGCAGCAATGAACACTGAAGCTTTCTTT. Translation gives CASSAFPGQAAMNTEAFF.

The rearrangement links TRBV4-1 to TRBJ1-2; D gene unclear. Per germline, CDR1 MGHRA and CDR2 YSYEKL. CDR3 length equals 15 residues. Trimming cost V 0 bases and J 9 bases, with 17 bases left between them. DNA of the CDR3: TGCGCCAGCAGCCAAGAACCGGGTTCAACACTAAGCTACACCTTC. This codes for CASSQEPGSTLSYTF.

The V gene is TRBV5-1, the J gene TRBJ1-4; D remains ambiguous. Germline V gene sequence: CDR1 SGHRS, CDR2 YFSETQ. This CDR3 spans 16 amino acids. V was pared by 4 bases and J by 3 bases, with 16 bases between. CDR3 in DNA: TGCGCCAGCAGCGCCCTTCCCTTCGGGGCTAATGAAAAACTGTTTTTT. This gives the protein CASSALPFGANEKLFF. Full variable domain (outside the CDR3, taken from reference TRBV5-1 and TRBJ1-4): KAGVTQTPRYLIKTRGQQVTLSCSPISGHRSVSWYQQTPGQGLQFLFEYFSETQRNKGNFPGRFSGRQFSNSRSEMNVSTLELGDSALYLCASSALPFGANEKLFFGSGTQLSVL.

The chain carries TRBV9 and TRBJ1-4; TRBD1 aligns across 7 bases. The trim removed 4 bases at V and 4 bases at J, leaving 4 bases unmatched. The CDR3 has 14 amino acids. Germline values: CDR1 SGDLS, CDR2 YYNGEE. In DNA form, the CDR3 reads TGTGCCAGCAGCACCGGGACAGATAATGAAAAACTGTTTTTT. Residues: CASSTGTDNEKLFF.

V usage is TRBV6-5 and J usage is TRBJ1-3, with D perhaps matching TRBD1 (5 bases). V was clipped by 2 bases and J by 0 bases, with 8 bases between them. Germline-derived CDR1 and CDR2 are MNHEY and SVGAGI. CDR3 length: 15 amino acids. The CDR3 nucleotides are TGTGCCAGCAGTTACGGGGCGGGCTCTGGAAACACCATATATTTT. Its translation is CASSYGAGSGNTIYF.

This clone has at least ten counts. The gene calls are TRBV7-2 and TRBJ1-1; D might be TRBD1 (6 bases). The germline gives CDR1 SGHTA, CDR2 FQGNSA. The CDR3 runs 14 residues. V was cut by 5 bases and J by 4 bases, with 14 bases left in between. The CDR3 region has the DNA TGTGCCAGCAGCATGAACAGGGCGTCCACTGAAGCTTTCTTT. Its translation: CASSMNRASTEAFF.

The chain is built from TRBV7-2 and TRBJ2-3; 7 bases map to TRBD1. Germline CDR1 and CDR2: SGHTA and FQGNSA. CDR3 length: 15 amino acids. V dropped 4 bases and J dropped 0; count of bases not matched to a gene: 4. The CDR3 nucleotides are TGTGCCAGCAGCTGGGACAGCTCTAGCACAGATACGCAGTATTTT. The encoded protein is CASSWDSSSTDTQYF.

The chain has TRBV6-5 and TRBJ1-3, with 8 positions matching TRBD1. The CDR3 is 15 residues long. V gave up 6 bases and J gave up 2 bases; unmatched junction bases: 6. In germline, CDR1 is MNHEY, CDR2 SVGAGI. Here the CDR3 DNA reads TGTGCCAGCAGACCCCAGGGGGCAGCTGGAAACACCATATATTTT. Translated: CASRPQGAAGNTIYF.

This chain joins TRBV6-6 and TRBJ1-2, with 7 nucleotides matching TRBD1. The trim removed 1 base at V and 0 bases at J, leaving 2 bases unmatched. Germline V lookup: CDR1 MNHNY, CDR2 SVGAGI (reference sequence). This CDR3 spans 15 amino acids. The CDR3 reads CASSYYRGANYGYTF. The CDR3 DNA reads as TGTGCCAGCAGTTACTACAGGGGAGCTAACTATGGCTACACCTTC.

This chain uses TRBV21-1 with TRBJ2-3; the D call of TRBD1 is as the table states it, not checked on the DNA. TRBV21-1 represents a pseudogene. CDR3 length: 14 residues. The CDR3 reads CASRQGNSDHTQYF. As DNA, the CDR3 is TGTGCCAGCAGGCAGGGGAATTCGGATCATACGCAGTATTTT.

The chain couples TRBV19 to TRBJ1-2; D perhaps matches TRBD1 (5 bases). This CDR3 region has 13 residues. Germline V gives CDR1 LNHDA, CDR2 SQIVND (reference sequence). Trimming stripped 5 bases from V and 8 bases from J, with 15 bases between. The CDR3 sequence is CASSDPRAGGYTF. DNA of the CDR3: TGTGCCAGTAGTGACCCCAGGGCAGGCGGCTACACCTTC.

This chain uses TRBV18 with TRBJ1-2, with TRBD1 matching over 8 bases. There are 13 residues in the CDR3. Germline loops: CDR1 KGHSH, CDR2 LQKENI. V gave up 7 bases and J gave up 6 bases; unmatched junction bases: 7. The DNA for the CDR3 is TGTGCCAGCTACTCCGGGACAGGCGATGGCTACACCTTC. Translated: CASYSGTGDGYTF.

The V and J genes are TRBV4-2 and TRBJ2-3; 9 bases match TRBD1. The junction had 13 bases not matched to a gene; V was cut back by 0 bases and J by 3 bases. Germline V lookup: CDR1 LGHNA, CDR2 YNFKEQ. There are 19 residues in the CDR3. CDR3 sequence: CASSQDPLRGQGPTDTQYF. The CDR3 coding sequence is TGTGCCAGCAGCCAAGATCCCTTGCGGGGACAGGGCCCAACAGATACGCAGTATTTT.

CDR3 nucleotides: TGTGCCAGCAGTCCACCCCTCCCGACAGGGGACGGCTACACCTTC. Translation: CASSPPLPTGDGYTF. V gene TRBV28 combines with J gene TRBJ1-2, with 8 bases that match TRBD1. The CDR3 spans 15 residues. The germline CDR1 and CDR2 sequences are MDHEN and SYDVKM. With V trimmed by 5 bases and J by 8 bases, 13 bases remained unmatched.

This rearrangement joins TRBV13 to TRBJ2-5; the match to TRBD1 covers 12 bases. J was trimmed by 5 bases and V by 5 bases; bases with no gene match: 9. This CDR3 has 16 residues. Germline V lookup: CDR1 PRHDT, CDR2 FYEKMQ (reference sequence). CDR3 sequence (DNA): TGTGCCAGCAGCATGGGACAGGGGGCTAGTAGGGAGACCCAGTACTTC. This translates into CASSMGQGASRETQYF.

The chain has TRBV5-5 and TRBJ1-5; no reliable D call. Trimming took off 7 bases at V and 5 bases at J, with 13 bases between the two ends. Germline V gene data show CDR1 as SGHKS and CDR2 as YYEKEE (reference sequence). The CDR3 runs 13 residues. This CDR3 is CASSLRRDQPQHF. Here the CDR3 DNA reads TGTGCCAGCTCTCTCCGGCGGGATCAGCCCCAGCATTTT. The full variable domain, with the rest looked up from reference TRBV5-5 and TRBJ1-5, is DAGVTQSPTHLIKTRGQQVTLRCSPISGHKSVSWYQQVLGQGPQFIFQYYEKEERGRGNFPDRFSARQFPNYSSELNVNALLLGDSALYLCASSLRRDQPQHFGDGTRLSIL.

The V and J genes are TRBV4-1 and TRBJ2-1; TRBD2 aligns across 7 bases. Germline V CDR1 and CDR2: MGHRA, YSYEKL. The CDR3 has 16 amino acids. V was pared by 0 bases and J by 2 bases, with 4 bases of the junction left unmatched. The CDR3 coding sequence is TGCGCCAGCAGCCAAGATAAGCGGGGTACCTACAATGAGCAGTTCTTC. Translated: CASSQDKRGTYNEQFF.

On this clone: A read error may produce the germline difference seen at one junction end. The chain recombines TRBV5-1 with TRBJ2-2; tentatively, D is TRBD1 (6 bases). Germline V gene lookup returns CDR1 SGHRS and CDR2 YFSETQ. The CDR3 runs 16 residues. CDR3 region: CASSLDSLSPTGELFF. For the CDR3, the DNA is TGCGCCAGCAGTTTGGACAGTCTCTCTCCCACCGGGGAGCTGTTTTTT.

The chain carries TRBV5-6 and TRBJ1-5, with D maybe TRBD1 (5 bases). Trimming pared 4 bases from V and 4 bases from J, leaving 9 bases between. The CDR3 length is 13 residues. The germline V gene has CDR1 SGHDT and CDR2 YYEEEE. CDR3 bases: TGTGCCAGCAGCCGGGGGATAAATCAGCCCCAGCATTTT. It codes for CASSRGINQPQHF.